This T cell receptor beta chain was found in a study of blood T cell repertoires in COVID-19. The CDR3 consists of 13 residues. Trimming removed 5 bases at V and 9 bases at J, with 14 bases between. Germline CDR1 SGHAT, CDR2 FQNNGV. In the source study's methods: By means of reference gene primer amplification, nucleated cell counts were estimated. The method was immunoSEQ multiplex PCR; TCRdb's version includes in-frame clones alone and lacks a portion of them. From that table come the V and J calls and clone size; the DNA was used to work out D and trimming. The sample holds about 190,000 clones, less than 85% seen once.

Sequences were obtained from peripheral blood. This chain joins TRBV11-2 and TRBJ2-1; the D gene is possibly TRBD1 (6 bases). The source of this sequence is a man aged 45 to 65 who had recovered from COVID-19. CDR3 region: CASSAVGATEQFF. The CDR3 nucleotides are TGTGCCAGCAGCGCGGTGGGGGCCACTGAGCAGTTCTTC.